Listed here are 2 T cell receptor beta chains from one sample, sequenced in a study of STAT5B mutations in CD4+ large granular lymphocyte leukemia (dated by TCRdb to between 2021 and 2024). The method behind the library was the immunoSEQ multiplex PCR assay. The table comes from immuneACCESS by way of TCRdb, which keeps in-frame sequences with V and J called. Part of the clones is missing from these tables; in studies checked, under half for an unresolved V gene and the rest for unknown reasons. A total of about 40,000 clones appear in this sample, approximately 84% of them only once. The ten largest clonotypes hold less than 0.45% of the sample. The sample was CD4+ T cells from blood buffy coats. The source of these receptors is a human donor in good health.

V and J are TRBV11-3 and TRBJ2-5, with 7 bases that match TRBD1. TRBJ2-7 matches the DNA end more closely, so the J call is doubtful. The CDR3 has 12 amino acids. Germline loops: CDR1 SGHNT, CDR2 YENEEA. The CDR3 here is CASSGTDYEQYF. CDR3 in DNA: TGTGCCTCCTCCGGGACAGACTACGAGCAGTACTTC.

This clone was counted between two and nine times. The chain combines TRBV28 with TRBJ2-7, with a weak D call TRBD2 (6 bases). Germline V gene sequence: CDR1 MDHEN, CDR2 SYDVKM. V shed 5 bases and J shed 2 bases, with 10 bases lying between them. CDR3 size: 13 residues. The chain's CDR3 is CASSGRGTYEQYF. For the CDR3, the DNA is TGTGCCAGCAGTGGGCGGGGTACCTACGAGCAGTACTTC.